Below, 16 T cell receptor beta chains from the same sample are listed, as sequenced in a study of TIL therapy for anti-PD-1-resistant metastatic lung cancer. Described time point: pre-treatment sample, taken before nivolumab and TIL therapy. The tumor samples were excised metastases, mostly pleural nodules or supraclavicular lymph nodes. The libraries were made with immunoSEQ v3. Sequencing was performed with immunoSEQ multiplex PCR; in TCRdb, only in-frame clones are kept and a portion is missing. The top ten hold 5.6% of the sample, which has roughly 50,000 clones, less than 85% seen once. Sequences were derived from tumor tissue, sampled at baseline. These receptors all come from a person between 25 and 79 years old with non-small cell lung cancer.

The rearrangement uses TRBV5-6 and TRBJ2-3; 9 bases align to TRBD1. In germline, CDR1 is SGHDT, CDR2 YYEEEE. The CDR3 consists of 15 residues. The trim removed 2 bases at V and 3 bases at J, leaving 4 bases unmatched. This chain's CDR3 is CASSFYRGRTDTQYF. CDR3 coding DNA: TGTGCCAGCAGCTTTTACAGGGGGCGTACAGATACGCAGTATTTT.

The chain carries TRBV5-4 and TRBJ2-4, with TRBD2 matching 12 bases. The germline V gene has CDR1 SGHNT and CDR2 YYREEE (reference sequence). The CDR3 length is 15 residues. Losses at the gene ends were 4 bases for V and 8 bases for J; bases not matched to a gene: 7. CDR3 protein: CASSLRLAGGDIQYF. CDR3 bases: TGTGCCAGCAGCCTACGGCTAGCGGGAGGGGACATTCAGTACTTC.

In its sample, this clone was seen a few times. CDR3 in amino acids: CASSDGRGTGQPQHF. The DNA of the CDR3 is TGTGCCAGCAGCGACGGCAGGGGAACCGGCCAGCCCCAGCATTTT. The chain couples TRBV7-9 to TRBJ1-5; weak D call: TRBD1 (6 bases). V dropped 5 bases and J dropped 7 bases, with 18 bases sitting between them. The CDR3 loop spans 15 amino acids. Germline V lookup: CDR1 SEHNR, CDR2 FQNEAQ (reference sequence). Full variable domain (rest looked up from reference TRBV7-9 and TRBJ1-5): DTGVSQNPRHKITKRGQNVTFRCDPISEHNRLYWYRQTLGQGPEFLTYFQNEAQLEKSRLLSDRFSAERPKGSFSTLEIQRTEQGDSAMYLCASSDGRGTGQPQHFGDGTRLSIL.

The J gene is TRBJ1-3, the V gene TRBV13; D perhaps matches TRBD1 (6 bases). Trimming cost V 3 bases and J 0 bases, with 6 bases left between them. The CDR3 consists of 14 residues. In germline, CDR1 is PRHDT, CDR2 FYEKMQ (reference sequence). The DNA for the CDR3 is TGTGCCAGCAGCTTGACAGGCTCTGGAAACACCATATATTTT. Translated: CASSLTGSGNTIYF.

V gene TRBV7-2 combines with J gene TRBJ1-2; the D gene is possibly TRBD1 (5 bases). The CDR3 runs 15 residues. V shed 0 bases and J shed 8 bases, with 16 bases lying between them. The germline gives CDR1 SGHTA, CDR2 FQGNSA. The chain's CDR3 is CASSLAGAVPGGYTF. CDR3 nucleotides: TGTGCCAGCAGCTTAGCCGGGGCGGTCCCAGGGGGCTACACCTTC.

The chain uses TRBV5-6 and TRBJ2-3; 9 bases fit TRBD2. The CDR3 covers 17 residues. Looked up from germline, CDR1 is SGHDT and CDR2 is YYEEEE. V shed 2 bases, J shed 6 bases, and the junction held 13 bases outside the gene matches. The CDR3 loop reads CASSFFTPAGGPDTQYF. CDR3 nucleotides: TGTGCCAGCAGCTTTTTTACTCCGGCGGGGGGGCCGGATACGCAGTATTTT. The whole variable domain, remainder taken from reference TRBV5-6 and TRBJ2-3, is DAGVTQSPTHLIKTRGQQVTLRCSPKSGHDTVSWYQQALGQGPQFIFQYYEEEERQRGNFPDRFSGHQFPNYSSELNVNALLLGDSALYLCASSFFTPAGGPDTQYFGPGTRLTVL.

The V gene is TRBV4-1, the J gene TRBJ2-1; 9 nucleotides align to TRBD1. The J segment lost 3 bases and the V segment lost 2 bases, leaving 8 bases of the junction unmatched. In germline, CDR1 is MGHRA, CDR2 YSYEKL. There are 17 residues in the CDR3. CDR3: CASSQPRDRDDYNEQFF. CDR3 nucleotide sequence: TGCGCCAGCAGCCAACCCCGGGACAGGGATGACTACAATGAGCAGTTCTTC.

The chain carries TRBV5-4 and TRBJ1-3, with D unresolved. Trimming removed 4 bases from V and 0 bases from J, with 11 bases in between. This CDR3 is 15 amino acids long. Germline CDR1 and CDR2: SGHNT and YYREEE (reference sequence). CDR3: CASSPLDGSGNTIYF. For the CDR3, the DNA is TGTGCCAGCAGCCCCTTGGACGGCTCTGGAAACACCATATATTTT.

The V call is TRBV29-1, the J call TRBJ2-2; D might be TRBD2 (6 bases). This CDR3 comprises 13 residues. Between the trimmed V and J ends, which lost 8 bases and 3 bases, there was a span of 13 bases. Looked up from germline, CDR1 is SQVTM and CDR2 is ANQGSEA. CDR3 in DNA: TGCAGCAGTAGCGGATTGGACACCGGGGAGCTGTTTTTT. Translation: CSSSGLDTGELFF.

This clone was recorded once. Other DNA sequences of this sample code for an identical CDR3. The chain carries TRBV5-4 and TRBJ2-2; no reliable D call. Trimming removed 2 bases from V and 1 base from J, with 6 bases in between. The CDR3 is made up of 14 amino acids. Germline CDR1 and CDR2: SGHNT and YYREEE (reference sequence). CDR3 in DNA: TGTGCCAGCAGCTTCGGATTGAACACCGGGGAGCTGTTTTTT. Its translation is CASSFGLNTGELFF.

The CDR3 region is CASSVAKVDGEMGQYF. DNA of the CDR3: TGTGCCAGCAGCGTAGCTAAGGTTGACGGGGAGATGGGGCAGTATTTT. The chain joins TRBV9 to TRBJ2-3, with D tentatively TRBD2 (5 bases). Germline V gene sequence: CDR1 SGDLS, CDR2 YYNGEE. The CDR3 consists of 16 residues. V was cut by 0 bases and J by 11 bases, with 22 bases left in between.

The chain employs TRBV19 and TRBJ2-3; TRBD2 aligns across 13 bases. CDR1 is LNHDA and CDR2 is SQIVND in the germline V gene (reference sequence). CDR3 length: 15 residues. Germline trimming cut 6 bases from V and 7 bases from J; bases unmatched to any gene: 7. The CDR3 nucleotides are TGTGCCAGTAGCCAGACTAGCGGGGGGACGAATACGCAGTATTTT. It translates to CASSQTSGGTNTQYF.

V usage is TRBV2 and J usage is TRBJ2-3; D is possibly TRBD2 (5 bases). CDR1 is SNHLY, CDR2 FYNNEI, per germline. The CDR3 is 16 residues long. The V and J ends lost 4 bases and 2 bases respectively, with 16 bases between them. The DNA of the CDR3 is TGTGCCAGCAGTGTGGGAGTACAAAGAACCACAGATACGCAGTATTTT. Encoded protein: CASSVGVQRTTDTQYF.

The rearrangement uses TRBV5-3 and TRBJ1-2; no firm D call. TRBV5-3 is an open reading frame whose function is uncertain. The CDR3 is made up of 14 amino acids. V was trimmed by 4 bases and J by 2 bases, leaving 12 bases between them. In DNA, the CDR3 is TGTGCCAGAAGCGCCCCTTGGGGAAACTATGGCTACACCTTC. Its translation is CARSAPWGNYGYTF.

The chain is built from TRBV25-1 and TRBJ1-2; 7 positions match TRBD1. Per germline, CDR1 MGHDK and CDR2 SYGVNS. The CDR3 is made up of 17 amino acids. Trimming at V came to 5 bases and at J to 5 bases, leaving 17 bases not matched to a gene. The CDR3 coding sequence is TGTGCCAGCAGTTCTGACAGGGAGGGGATATTTTGGTATGGCTACACCTTC. Protein product: CASSSDREGIFWYGYTF.

The chain employs TRBV19 and TRBJ2-7; no definite D call. Germline CDR1 and CDR2: LNHDA and SQIVND (reference sequence). This CDR3 region has 13 residues. The V end was cut by 7 bases, the J end by 3 bases, with 13 bases between. CDR3 in DNA: TGTGCCAGTACGCGGCGAGGAAGCTACGAGCAGTACTTC. Its protein is CASTRRGSYEQYF.